This passage covers 6 T cell receptor beta chains from one sample sequenced in a study of blood T cell repertoires in COVID-19. The method was immunoSEQ multiplex PCR; TCRdb's version includes in-frame clones alone and lacks a portion of them. The table lists roughly 28,000 clones, roughly 89% of them singletons, with 4.9% in the top ten. Material: peripheral blood. The origin of the receptors is a man aged 65-85 years with active COVID-19.

This clone showed up just a few times. The chain recombines TRBV7-3 with TRBJ2-2; 8 nucleotides align to TRBD2. The J segment lost 7 bases and the V segment lost 5 bases, leaving 9 bases of the junction unmatched. The CDR3 consists of 15 residues. The germline V gene encodes CDR1 SGHTA and CDR2 FQGTGA. The CDR3 DNA sequence: TGTGCCAGCAGCCAGGGACTAGAGGCGGTCGGGGAGCTGTTTTTT. This encodes CASSQGLEAVGELFF.

J is TRBJ2-3 and V is TRBV6-6; possible D gene TRBD2, 7 bases. Trimming took off 6 bases at V and 2 bases at J, with 12 bases between the two ends. CDR1 and CDR2 from the germline V gene are MNHNY and SVGAGI (reference sequence). The CDR3 spans 14 residues. The CDR3 DNA sequence: TGTGCCAGCAGCAGAGGGGGGGCCACAGATACGCAGTATTTT. Its protein product is CASSRGGATDTQYF.

This sequence joins TRBV21-1 and TRBJ2-2; the table assigns TRBD2, which was not confirmed against the DNA. TRBV21-1 is a known pseudogene. This CDR3 has 16 amino acids. The CDR3 coding sequence is TGTGCCAGCAGCAGCCCGGGACGGGGGGGGACCGGGGAGCTGTTTTTT. Translating it yields CASSSPGRGGTGELFF.

The CDR3 nucleotides read TGTGCCAGCAGCGTAGACGCAGGGCCGTCCTATGGCTACACCTTC. Amino acid sequence: CASSVDAGPSYGYTF. This chain uses TRBV9 with TRBJ1-2, with D maybe TRBD1 (5 bases). The CDR3 contains 15 residues. Trimming took off 0 bases at V and 4 bases at J, with 13 bases between the two ends. The germline CDR1 and CDR2 sequences are SGDLS and YYNGEE. The full variable domain, rest sourced from reference TRBV9 and TRBJ1-2, is DSGVTQTPKHLITATGQRVTLRCSPRSGDLSVYWYQQSLDQGLQFLIQYYNGEERAKGNILERFSAQQFPDLHSELNLSSLELGDSALYFCASSVDAGPSYGYTFGSGTRLTVV.

This chain's CDR3 is CASSIGEAGGRSTGELFF. The CDR3 nucleotides read TGTGCCAGTAGTATAGGTGAAGCGGGGGGGCGCAGCACCGGGGAGCTGTTTTTT. The J gene is TRBJ2-2, the V gene TRBV19, with 10 bases aligning to TRBD2. The V segment lost 1 base and the J segment 4 bases; nucleotides outside the gene matches: 9. Germline V CDR1 and CDR2: LNHDA, SQIVND (reference sequence). CDR3 size: 18 residues.

The chain joins TRBV9 to TRBJ2-2; maybe TRBD2 (6 bases). Trimming stripped 0 bases from V and 1 base from J, with 10 bases between. The CDR3 has 16 amino acids. Germline V gene sequence: CDR1 SGDLS, CDR2 YYNGEE. CDR3 DNA: TGTGCCAGCAGCGTAGGGGCGGGGTTGAACACCGGGGAGCTGTTTTTT. It translates to CASSVGAGLNTGELFF.